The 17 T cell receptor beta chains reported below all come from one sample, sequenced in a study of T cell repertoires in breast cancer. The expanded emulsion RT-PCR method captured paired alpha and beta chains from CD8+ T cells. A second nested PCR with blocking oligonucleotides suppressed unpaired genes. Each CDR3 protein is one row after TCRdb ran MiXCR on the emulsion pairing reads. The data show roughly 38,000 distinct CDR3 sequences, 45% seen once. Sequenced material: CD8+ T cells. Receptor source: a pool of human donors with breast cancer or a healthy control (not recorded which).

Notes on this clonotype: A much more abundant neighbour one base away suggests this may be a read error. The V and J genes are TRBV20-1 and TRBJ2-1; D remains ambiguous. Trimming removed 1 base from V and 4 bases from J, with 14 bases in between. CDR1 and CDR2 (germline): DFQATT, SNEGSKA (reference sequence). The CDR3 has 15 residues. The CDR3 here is CSARARVDAYNEQFF. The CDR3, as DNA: TGCAGTGCTAGAGCCCGGGTAGACGCTTACAATGAGCAGTTCTTC.

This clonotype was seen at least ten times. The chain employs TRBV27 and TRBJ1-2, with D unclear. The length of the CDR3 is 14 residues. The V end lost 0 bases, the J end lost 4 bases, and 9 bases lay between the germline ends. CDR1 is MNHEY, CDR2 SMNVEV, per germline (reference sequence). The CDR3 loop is CASSLSPSSYGYTF. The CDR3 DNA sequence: TGTGCCAGCAGTTTATCGCCGTCGTCCTATGGCTACACCTTC.

CDR3 sequence reads: CASSPVLTTRVGFF. The CDR3 DNA reads TGCGCCAGCAGCCCCGTGTTAACCACCCGGGTCGGGTTCTTC. The J gene is TRBJ2-1, the V gene TRBV4-1; D is unclear. In germline, CDR1 is MGHRA, CDR2 YSYEKL. Deletions cut 4 bases from V and 15 bases from J, with 22 bases between. This CDR3 has 14 residues.

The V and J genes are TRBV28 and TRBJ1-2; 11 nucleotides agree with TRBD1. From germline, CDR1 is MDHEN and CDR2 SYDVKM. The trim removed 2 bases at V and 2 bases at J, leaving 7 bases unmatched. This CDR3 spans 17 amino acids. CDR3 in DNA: TGTGCCAGCAGTTTACCCGGGACAGGGGGTATAAACTATGGCTACACCTTC. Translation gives CASSLPGTGGINYGYTF.

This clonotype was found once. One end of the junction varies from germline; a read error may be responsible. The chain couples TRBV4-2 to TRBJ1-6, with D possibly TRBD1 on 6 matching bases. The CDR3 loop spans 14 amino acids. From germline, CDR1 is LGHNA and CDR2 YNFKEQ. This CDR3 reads CASRNRDGDSPLHF. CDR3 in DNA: TGTGCCAGCAGGAACAGGGACGGGGATTCCCCCCTCCACTTT.

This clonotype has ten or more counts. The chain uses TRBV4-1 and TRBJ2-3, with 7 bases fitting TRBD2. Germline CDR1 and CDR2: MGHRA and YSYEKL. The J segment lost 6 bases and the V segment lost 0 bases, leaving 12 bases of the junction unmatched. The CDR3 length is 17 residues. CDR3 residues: CASSQDEGLAVLDTQYF. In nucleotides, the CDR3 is TGCGCCAGCAGCCAAGATGAGGGTCTAGCGGTGCTGGATACGCAGTATTTT.

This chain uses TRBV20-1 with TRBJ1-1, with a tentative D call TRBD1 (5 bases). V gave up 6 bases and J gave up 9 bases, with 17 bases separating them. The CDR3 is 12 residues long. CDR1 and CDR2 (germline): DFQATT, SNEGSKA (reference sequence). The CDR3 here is CSAPDSGTKAFF. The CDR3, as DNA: TGCAGTGCACCTGATTCGGGGACTAAAGCTTTCTTT.

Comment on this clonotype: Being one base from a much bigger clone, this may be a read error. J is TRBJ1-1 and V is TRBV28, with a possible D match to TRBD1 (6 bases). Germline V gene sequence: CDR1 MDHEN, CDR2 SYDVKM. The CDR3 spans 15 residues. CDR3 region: CASSLGDNLYTKAFF. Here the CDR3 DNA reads TGTGCCAGCAGTTTGGGGGACAACCTTTACACTAAAGCTTTCTTT.

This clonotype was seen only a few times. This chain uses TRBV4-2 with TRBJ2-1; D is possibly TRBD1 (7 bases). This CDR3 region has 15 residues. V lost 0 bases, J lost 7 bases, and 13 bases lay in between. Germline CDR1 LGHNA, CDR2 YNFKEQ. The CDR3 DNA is TGTGCCAGCAGCCAAGATGCGGGACAGATTAATGAGCAGTTCTTC. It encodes CASSQDAGQINEQFF.

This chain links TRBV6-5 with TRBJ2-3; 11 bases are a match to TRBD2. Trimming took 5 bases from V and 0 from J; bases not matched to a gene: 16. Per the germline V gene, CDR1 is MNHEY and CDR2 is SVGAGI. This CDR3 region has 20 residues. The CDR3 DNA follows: TGTGCCAGCAGTGAGCTGGGACAACGGACTAGCGGGCCGAGCACAGATACGCAGTATTTT. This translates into CASSELGQRTSGPSTDTQYF.

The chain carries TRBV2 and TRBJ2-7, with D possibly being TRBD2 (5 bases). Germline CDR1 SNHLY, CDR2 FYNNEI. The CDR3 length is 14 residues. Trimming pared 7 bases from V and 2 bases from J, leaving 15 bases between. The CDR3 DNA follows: TGTGCCAGCACCTCCCCTGAGGGCCCCTACGAGCAGTACTTC. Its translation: CASTSPEGPYEQYF.

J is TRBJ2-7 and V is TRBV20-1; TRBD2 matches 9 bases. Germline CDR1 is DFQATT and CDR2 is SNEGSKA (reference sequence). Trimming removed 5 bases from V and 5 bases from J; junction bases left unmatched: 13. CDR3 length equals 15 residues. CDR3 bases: TGCAGTGCTTACCCCCCGGTAGCGGGGGCCCACGAGCAGTACTTC. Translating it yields CSAYPPVAGAHEQYF.

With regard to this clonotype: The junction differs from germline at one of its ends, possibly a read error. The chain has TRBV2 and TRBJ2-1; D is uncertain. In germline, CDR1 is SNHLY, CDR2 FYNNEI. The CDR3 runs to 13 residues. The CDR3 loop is CASSEGLVGEQLF. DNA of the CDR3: TGTGCCAGCAGTGAAGGGTTAGTGGGTGAGCAGCTCTTC. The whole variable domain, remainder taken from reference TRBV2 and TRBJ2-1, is EPEVTQTPSHQVTQMGQEVILRCVPISNHLYFYWYRQILGQKVEFLVSFYNNEISEKSEIFDDQFSVERPDGSNFTLKIRSTKLEDSAMYFCASSEGLVGEQLFGPGTRLTVL.

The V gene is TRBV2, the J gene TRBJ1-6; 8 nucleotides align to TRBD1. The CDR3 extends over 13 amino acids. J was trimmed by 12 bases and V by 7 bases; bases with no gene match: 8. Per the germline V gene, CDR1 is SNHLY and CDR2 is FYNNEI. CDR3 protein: CASTLDRVQPLHF. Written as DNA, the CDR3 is TGTGCCAGCACATTGGACAGGGTACAACCCCTCCACTTT.

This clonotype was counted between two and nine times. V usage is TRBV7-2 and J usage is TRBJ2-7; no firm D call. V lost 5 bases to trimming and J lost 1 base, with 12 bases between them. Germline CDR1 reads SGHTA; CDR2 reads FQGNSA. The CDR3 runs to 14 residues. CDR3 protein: CASSPRAASYEQYF. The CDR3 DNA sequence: TGTGCCAGCAGCCCAAGGGCCGCATCCTACGAGCAGTACTTC.

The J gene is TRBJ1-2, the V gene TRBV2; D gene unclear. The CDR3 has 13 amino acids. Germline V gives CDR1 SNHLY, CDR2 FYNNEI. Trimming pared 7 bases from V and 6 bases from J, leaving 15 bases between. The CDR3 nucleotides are TGTGCCAGCATAGTAAGACCGGCGAATGGCTACACCTTC. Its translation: CASIVRPANGYTF.

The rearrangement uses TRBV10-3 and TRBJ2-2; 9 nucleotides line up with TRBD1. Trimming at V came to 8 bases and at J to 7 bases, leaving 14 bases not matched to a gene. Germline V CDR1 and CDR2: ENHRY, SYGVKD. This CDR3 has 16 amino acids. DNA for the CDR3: TGTGCCATCGGAGGAGAAACAGGGGGCATTATCGGGGAGCTGTTTTTT. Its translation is CAIGGETGGIIGELFF.